Below, 9 T cell receptor beta chains from the same sample are listed, as sequenced in a study of OX40 agonist ivuxolimab in advanced cancers. Repertoires were generated with immunoSEQ multiplex PCR, while TCRdb's copy carries only in-frame clones and drops some. The table lists about 82,000 clones, less than 90% of them singletons. Specimen: CD4+ or CD8+ T cells sorted from blood, collected in a trial of the OX40 agonist ivuxolimab. The receptors derive from an adult with an advanced solid tumor such as melanoma, head and neck, liver or kidney cancer.

This chain connects TRBV7-3 to TRBJ1-2; 7 bases are shared with TRBD1. The germline CDR1 and CDR2 sequences are SGHTA and FQGTGA. V gave up 5 bases and J gave up 4 bases; unmatched junction bases: 7. The CDR3 contains 14 residues. CDR3 protein: CASSPGTEGYGYTF. Written as DNA, the CDR3 is TGTGCCAGCAGCCCAGGGACAGAAGGCTATGGCTACACCTTC. Full variable domain (outside the CDR3, taken from reference TRBV7-3 and TRBJ1-2): GAGVSQTPSNKVTEKGKYVELRCDPISGHTALYWYRQSLGQGPEFLIYFQGTGAADDSGLPNDRFFAVRPEGSVSTLKIQRTERGDSAVYLCASSPGTEGYGYTFGSGTRLTVV.

CDR3 loop: CASREQGLSGTEAFF. The CDR3 nucleotides read TGCGCCAGCAGGGAACAGGGGCTTAGCGGCACTGAAGCTTTCTTT. J is TRBJ1-1 and V is TRBV5-1; 7 bases match TRBD1. J gave up 4 bases and V 5 bases, and 11 bases lay outside the gene matches. The germline V gene has CDR1 SGHRS and CDR2 YFSETQ. The CDR3 runs to 15 residues.

The chain carries TRBV11-2 and TRBJ2-5, with 10 bases that match TRBD1. The CDR3 consists of 16 residues. V gave up 5 bases and J gave up 3 bases; unmatched junction bases: 9. Germline loops: CDR1 SGHAT, CDR2 FQNNGV. CDR3 sequence reads: CASSIGTGVYEETQYF. DNA of the CDR3: TGTGCCAGCAGCATCGGGACAGGGGTGTACGAAGAGACCCAGTACTTC.

This clone was detected only a few times. V usage is TRBV30 and J usage is TRBJ1-3; no firm D call. Trimming stripped 3 bases from V and 4 bases from J, with 10 bases between. The germline gives CDR1 GTSNPN, CDR2 SVGIG (reference sequence). The CDR3 totals 13 residues. CDR3 nucleotides: TGTGCCTGGAGCAGTGGCGTCGGAAACACCATATATTTT. Residues: CAWSSGVGNTIYF.

This rearrangement joins TRBV5-1 to TRBJ2-1; 8 positions agree with TRBD1. With V trimmed by 3 bases and J by 8 bases, 1 base remained unmatched. Per the germline V gene, CDR1 is SGHRS and CDR2 is YFSETQ. CDR3 size: 12 residues. CDR3 nucleotide sequence: TGCGCCAGCAGCTCGGACAGGGATGAGCAGTTCTTC. This gives the protein CASSSDRDEQFF.

The chain carries TRBV5-6 and TRBJ2-5; 7 bases agree with TRBD1. V dropped 4 bases and J dropped 1; count of bases not matched to a gene: 4. The CDR3 runs to 14 residues. The germline gives CDR1 SGHDT, CDR2 YYEEEE. CDR3 sequence (DNA): TGTGCCAGCAGCCGGGGACAGATCCAAGAGACCCAGTACTTC. The encoded protein is CASSRGQIQETQYF.

This clone was seen only a few times. The chain has TRBV11-2 and TRBJ2-5; TRBD2 aligns across 13 bases. Per the germline V gene, CDR1 is SGHAT and CDR2 is FQNNGV. V lost 6 bases and J lost 5; bases outside the gene matches: 6. The CDR3 totals 15 residues. The DNA for the CDR3 is TGTGCCAGCAGGGAGACTAGCGGGGGGCTGGAGACCCAGTACTTC. It specifies CASRETSGGLETQYF.

The chain recombines TRBV9 with TRBJ2-3; D may be TRBD1 (5 bases). The CDR3 has 15 residues. Germline assignment: CDR1 SGDLS and CDR2 YYNGEE. V shed 4 bases and J shed 1 base, with 13 bases lying between them. The CDR3 region is CASSRTPQGTDTQYF. The CDR3 coding sequence is TGTGCCAGCAGCCGGACACCACAAGGCACAGATACGCAGTATTTT.

V and J are TRBV19 and TRBJ1-2, with a tentative D call TRBD1 (5 bases). The CDR3 covers 13 residues. Trimming took off 4 bases at V and 6 bases at J, with 12 bases between the two ends. Germline V lookup: CDR1 LNHDA, CDR2 SQIVND (reference sequence). CDR3 loop: CASSRIPGHGYTF. The CDR3 nucleotides are TGTGCCAGTAGTAGGATCCCGGGGCATGGCTACACCTTC. The whole variable domain, filled in from reference TRBV19 and TRBJ1-2, reads DGGITQSPKYLFRKEGQNVTLSCEQNLNHDAMYWYRQDPGQGLRLIYYSQIVNDFQKGDIAEGYSVSREKKESFPLTVTSAQKNPTAFYLCASSRIPGHGYTFGSGTRLTVV.